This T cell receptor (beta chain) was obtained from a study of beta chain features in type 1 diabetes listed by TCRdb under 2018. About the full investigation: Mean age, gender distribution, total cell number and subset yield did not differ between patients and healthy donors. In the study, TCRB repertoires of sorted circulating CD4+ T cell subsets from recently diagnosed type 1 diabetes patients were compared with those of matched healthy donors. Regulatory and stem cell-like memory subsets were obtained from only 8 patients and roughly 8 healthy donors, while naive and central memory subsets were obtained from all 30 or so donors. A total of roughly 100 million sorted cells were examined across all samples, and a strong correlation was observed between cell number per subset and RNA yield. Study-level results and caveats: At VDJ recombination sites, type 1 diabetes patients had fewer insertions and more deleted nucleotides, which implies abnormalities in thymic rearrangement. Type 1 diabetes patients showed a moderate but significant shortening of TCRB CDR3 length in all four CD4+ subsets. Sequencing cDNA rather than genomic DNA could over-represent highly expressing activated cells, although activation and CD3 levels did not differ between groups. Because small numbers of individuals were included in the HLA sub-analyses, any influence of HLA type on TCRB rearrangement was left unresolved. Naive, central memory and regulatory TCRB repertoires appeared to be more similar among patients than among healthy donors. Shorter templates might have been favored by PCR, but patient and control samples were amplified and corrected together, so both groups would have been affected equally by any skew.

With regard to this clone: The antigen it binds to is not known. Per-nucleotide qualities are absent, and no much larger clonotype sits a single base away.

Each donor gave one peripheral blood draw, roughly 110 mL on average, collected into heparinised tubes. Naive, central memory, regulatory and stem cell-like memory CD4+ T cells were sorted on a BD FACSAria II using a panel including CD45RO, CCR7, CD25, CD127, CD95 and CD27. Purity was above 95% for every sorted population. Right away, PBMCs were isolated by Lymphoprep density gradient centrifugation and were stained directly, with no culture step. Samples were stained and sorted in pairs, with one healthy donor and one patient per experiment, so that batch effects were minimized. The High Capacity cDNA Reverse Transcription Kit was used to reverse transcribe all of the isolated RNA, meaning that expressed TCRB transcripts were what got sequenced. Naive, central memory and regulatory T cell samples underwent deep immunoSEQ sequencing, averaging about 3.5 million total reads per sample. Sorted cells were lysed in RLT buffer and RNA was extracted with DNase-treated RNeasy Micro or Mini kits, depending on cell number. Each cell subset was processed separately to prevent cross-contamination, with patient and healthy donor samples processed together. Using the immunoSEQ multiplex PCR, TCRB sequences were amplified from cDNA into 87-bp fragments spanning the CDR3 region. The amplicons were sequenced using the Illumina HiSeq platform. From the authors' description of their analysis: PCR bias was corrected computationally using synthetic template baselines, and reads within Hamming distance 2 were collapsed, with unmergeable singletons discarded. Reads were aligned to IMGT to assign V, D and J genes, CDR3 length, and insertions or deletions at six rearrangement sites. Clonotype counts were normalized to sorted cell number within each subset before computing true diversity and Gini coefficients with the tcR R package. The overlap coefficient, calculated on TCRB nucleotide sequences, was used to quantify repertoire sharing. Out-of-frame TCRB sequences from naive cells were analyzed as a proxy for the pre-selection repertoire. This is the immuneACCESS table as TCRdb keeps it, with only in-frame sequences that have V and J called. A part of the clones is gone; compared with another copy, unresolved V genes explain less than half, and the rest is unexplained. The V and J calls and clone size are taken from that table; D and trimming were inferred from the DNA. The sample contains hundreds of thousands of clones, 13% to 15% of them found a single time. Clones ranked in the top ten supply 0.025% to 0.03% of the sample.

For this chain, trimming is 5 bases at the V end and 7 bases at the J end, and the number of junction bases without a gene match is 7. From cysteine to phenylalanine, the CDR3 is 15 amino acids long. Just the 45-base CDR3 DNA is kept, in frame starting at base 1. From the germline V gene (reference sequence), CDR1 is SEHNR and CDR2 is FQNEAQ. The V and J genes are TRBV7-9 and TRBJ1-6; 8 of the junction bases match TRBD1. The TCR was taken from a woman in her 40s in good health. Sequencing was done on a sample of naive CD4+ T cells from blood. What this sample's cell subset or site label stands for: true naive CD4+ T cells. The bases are TGTGCCAGCAGCCTAAGTACAGGGGGAAATTCACCCCTCCACTTT. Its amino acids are CASSLSTGGNSPLHF.